The rows below give T cell receptor beta chains drawn from one sample of a study of blood T cell repertoires in COVID-19. Profiling relied on immunoSEQ multiplex PCR, and the TCRdb table lists in-frame clones only, not all of them. The table lists hundreds of thousands of clones, 85% to 90% of them singletons. The source material was peripheral blood. The receptors stem from a man at least 80 years old with acute or convalescent COVID-19. The CDR3 runs from the conserved cysteine through the conserved F or W. The D gene is left open where the match is weak. Size is omitted from some rows. Given values are once, few, many or a class for expanded clones.

size	J	D	V	DNA	CDR3
-	TRBJ2-1	-	TRBV28	TGTGCCAGCAGTTTTGGAGGGGGCTATCGCAATGAGCAGTTCTTC	CASSFGGGYRNEQFF
-	TRBJ2-7	-	TRBV5-1	TGCGCCAGCAGCTTGGTGGCAAACTACGAGCAGTACTTC	CASSLVANYEQYF
-	TRBJ1-2	-	TRBV14	TGTGCCAGCAGCTCTTCTGGGGCAGACTATGGCTACACCTTC	CASSSSGADYGYTF
-	TRBJ2-7	-	TRBV15	TGTGCCACCAGCAGAGATACGGCCGGCCGGAGGTACGAGCAGTACTTC	CATSRDTAGRRYEQYF
once	TRBJ1-1	-	TRBV6-6	TGTGCCAGCAGTTTACTACAGGGGAACACTGAAGCTTTCTTT	CASSLLQGNTEAFF
-	TRBJ2-1	TRBD2	TRBV19	TGTGCCAGTAGTACCCCTTCGGGTAGCGGGAGTTTTTGGGATGAGCAGTTCTTC	CASSTPSGSGSFWDEQFF
-	TRBJ1-5	-	TRBV19	TGTGCCAGTACCGACATCCGCAGGTTGGGTCAGCCCCAGCATTTT	CASTDIRRLGQPQHF
-	TRBJ1-1	-	TRBV29-1	TGCAGCGTTTTCAGGGTAATGAACACTGAAGCTTTCTTT	CSVFRVMNTEAFF
-	TRBJ1-4	-	TRBV5-4	TGTGCCAGCAGTTCCGGGACAACTAATGAAAAACTGTTTTTT	CASSSGTTNEKLFF
-	TRBJ1-4	-	TRBV28	TGTGCCAGCACCTTTGGTGGAGGGCCTAATGAAAAACTGTTTTTT	CASTFGGGPNEKLFF
-	TRBJ2-3	TRBD2	TRBV9	TGTGCCAGCAGCGCCCGACTAGCGGTGAGCACAGATACGCAGTATTTT	CASSARLAVSTDTQYF
-	TRBJ1-2	-	TRBV5-4	TGTGCCAGCAGCCACAGGACAGCTAACTATGGCTACACCTTC	CASSHRTANYGYTF
-	TRBJ1-3	-	TRBV5-1	TGCGCCAGCAGCCCACGAAGCGGATCTGGAAACACCATATATTTT	CASSPRSGSGNTIYF
-	TRBJ1-1	TRBD1	TRBV12-5	TGTGCTAGTGGCTGGGACAGAAACACTGAAGCTTTCTTT	CASGWDRNTEAFF
-	TRBJ2-5	TRBD1	TRBV15	TGTGCCACCAGCAGAGGACAGGGCTTGAGTCAAGAGACCCAGTACTTC	CATSRGQGLSQETQYF
-	TRBJ1-1	-	TRBV4-2	TGTGCCAGCAGCCAACCTACAGGGCCACGGACTGAAGCTTTCTTT	CASSQPTGPRTEAFF